The entry that follows covers one TCR beta chain sequence. Its antigen is as yet unknown. PCR amplification relied on 60 Vbeta primers (plus 13 Jbeta primers). The table came from immunoSEQ multiplex PCR; TCRdb's copy has only in-frame clones and leaves some out. This sample has approximately 140,000 clones, with 60% to 80% found just once. This CDR3 contains 14 residues. Trimming shortened V by 0 bases and J by 7 bases, and 10 bases separated the two germline ends. The germline V gene encodes CDR1 SGHRS and CDR2 YFSETQ. The source of the sample is a study of cytomegalovirus exposure and HLA in healthy donors. Overall study results and limits: Exclusion applied to some V segments, including TRBV6-2 and TRBV6-3, as they were indistinguishable.

V gene TRBV5-1 combines with J gene TRBJ2-2; D might be TRBD2 (5 bases). The source of this sequence is a male donor in good health and CMV-seronegative. Material for sequencing was PBMCs. The chain's CDR3 is CASSLGGRDGELFF. The CDR3 DNA reads as TGCGCCAGCAGCTTGGGCGGCCGGGACGGGGAGCTGTTTTTT.